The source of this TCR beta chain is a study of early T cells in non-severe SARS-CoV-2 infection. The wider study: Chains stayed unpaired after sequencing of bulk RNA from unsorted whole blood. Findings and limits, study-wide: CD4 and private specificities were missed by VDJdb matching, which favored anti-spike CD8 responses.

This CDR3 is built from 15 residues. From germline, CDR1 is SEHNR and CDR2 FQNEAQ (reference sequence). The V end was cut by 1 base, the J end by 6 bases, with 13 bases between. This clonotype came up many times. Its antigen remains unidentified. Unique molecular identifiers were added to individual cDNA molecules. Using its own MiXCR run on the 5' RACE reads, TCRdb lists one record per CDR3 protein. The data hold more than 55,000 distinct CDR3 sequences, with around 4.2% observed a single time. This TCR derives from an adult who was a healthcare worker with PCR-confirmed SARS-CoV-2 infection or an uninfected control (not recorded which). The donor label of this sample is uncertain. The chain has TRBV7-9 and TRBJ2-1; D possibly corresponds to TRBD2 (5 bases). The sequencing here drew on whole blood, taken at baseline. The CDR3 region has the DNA TGTGCCAGCAGCTTAGTAGAGGGCTACCGCAATGAGCAGTTCTTC. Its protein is CASSLVEGYRNEQFF.